Below, one T cell receptor (beta chain) is given with its context. Under the authors' procedure: Amplifying reference gene primers gave estimates of nucleated cell counts. Clones were read by immunoSEQ multiplex PCR, and TCRdb kept only the in-frame ones, dropping some. V, J and clone size derive from that table, while D and trimming were established from the DNA sequence. The data show 370,000 or so clones, about 87% seen once. The data stem from a study of blood T cell repertoires in COVID-19. Study at large: The origin of the acute and convalescent COVID-19 samples was the United States, Italy and Spain. PBMCs, B-cell-depleted T cells, or T cells were the source of the cDNA or gDNA that made up the material.

Each recovered donor of Cohort 3 presented with two negative PCRs, clearance, or symptom resolution. The length of the CDR3 is 12 residues. Trimming stripped 6 bases from V and 13 bases from J, with 13 bases between. CDR1 SNHLY and CDR2 FYNNEI come from the germline V gene. The chain employs TRBV2 and TRBJ1-6; no clear D. This clonotype was sampled from a man aged 25-45 years who had recovered from COVID-19. The sequenced sample was PBMCs or T cells enriched from blood (not recorded which). CDR3 DNA: TGTGCCAGCAGATCCGACAATCCGCCCCTCCACTTT. It is translated as CASRSDNPPLHF.